Detailed here is one T cell receptor (beta chain). Its antigen has not been determined. The input lacks base qualities; no much larger clone sits a single base away. This sample stems from a study of cytomegalovirus exposure and HLA in healthy donors (dated by TCRdb to about 2017). For context, the study as a whole: An earlier analysis of several hundred of the donors reported under 300 Gb of sequence data and 95 million to 140 million unique TCR beta sequences obtained from some 170 million T cells. Every discovery cohort repertoire had been produced on one sequencing platform. In a later analysis, previously published TCR beta repertoires from 670 or so donors were re-analyzed and high-resolution HLA genotyping was added so that TCR occurrence patterns could be studied. Besides the first cohort of approximately 710 subjects, a separate validation cohort made up of 120 different subjects was used. The genetic ancestry cluster associated with self-reported Caucasian donors included about 84% of the roughly 380 genotyped donors. In an earlier analysis of 587 of the donors, high-throughput TCR beta sequencing was used to judge whether each TCR beta V gene segment behaved as functional or pseudogenic. Donor age, sex, ethnicity and CMV serostatus were compiled together with the repertoire data. To predict cytomegalovirus infection status, the study combined high-throughput TCR immunosequencing, statistical association of individual TCRs with disease status, and machine learning. Class I and class II HLA loci were covered by the typing at four-digit resolution. The aim of the study was to test whether cataloging public T cell receptors could identify signatures of past pathogen exposure. Rather than using new phenotypic data, the later analysis identified candidate immune exposures from TCR beta sequences and from how often those sequences occurred across donors. An early release that covered several hundred HLA-typed donors contained about 300 gigabases of sequencing data and tens of millions of unique TCR sequences. Roughly five DR-DQ haplotypes were handled as single units for association and clustering because linkage in the cohort was strong. In a later genetic analysis, genome-wide SNP genotypes for about three fifths of the roughly 670 donors were used, and that subset was treated as a discovery cohort. Using immunosequencing, the study profiled T cell repertoires from 666 subjects and related those repertoires to cytomegalovirus serostatus. The number of typed donors differed by locus: roughly 629-630 for A, B, C, DRB1 and DQB1; 500 to 550 for DQA1; over 600 for DPA1; and about 450 for DPB1. Among approximately 370 genotyped donors of the cohort, an average of roughly 230,000 unique TCR beta nucleotide sequences was sequenced per donor, of which roughly 18% were non-productive. Points the paper makes about the study in general: The authors suggested that the approach could potentially be extended to other disease states and immunological phenotypes. A later analysis associated around 16,000 TCR beta sequences with specific HLA alleles at a false discovery rate of 0.05. In a later analysis, HLA-associated TCR beta chains showed more clonal expansion and lower generation probabilities than non-associated chains that were equally common. According to a later genetic analysis, donors in an Asian-associated ancestry cluster had fewer N-insertions in productive TCRs than the approximately 630-donor mean. The sequencing pipeline was judged likely to have produced a cluster of highly shared sequence variants as a technical artifact. Most TCR sequences were observed very rarely across donors, whereas some public TCRs were present in many individuals. A further reported finding was that TCR beta sequences accurately predicted the HLA-A and HLA-B alleles for most subjects in the first cohort. When HLA alleles, especially DR and DQ, strongly co-occurred, TCR associations were difficult to assign to individual alleles. In both the original and validation cohorts, the classifier was reported to diagnose cytomegalovirus status with high specificity and sensitivity. The cohort was sequenced for TCR beta chains only, and without alpha or paired-chain data the features that could be detected were limited. A later analysis reported that several top co-occurrence clusters appeared linked to parvovirus B19, influenza, CMV and Epstein-Barr virus. In a later analysis, TCR association rates were found to vary across HLA loci, with the most associated TCRs seen for DRB1 alleles and the fewest for HLA-C alleles. Three of the identified cytomegalovirus-associated TCR beta chains were confirmed in vitro to be specific for cytomegalovirus antigens. V-gene and J-gene trimming of TCR beta chains was associated with a missense DCLRE1C variant in a later genetic analysis, and the association was replicated in an independent cohort. Because counts were too low, 15 or so rarely observed V segments, including chromosome 9 orphons, were excluded from the earlier analysis of 587 of the donors. Because HLA typing was unavailable for some donors at each locus, only the typed subset was used in association tests. Linkage disequilibrium might explain the correlated functional status among segregating V segments, but an unknown experimental factor could not be ruled out. Immune exposure information for the cohort was limited to CMV serostatus. Because the 87-base-pair reads could not distinguish some IMGT-functional V segments, including TRBV6-2 and TRBV6-3, those segments were excluded. In the study, 150 to 200 TCR beta chains were listed as associated with cytomegalovirus. The presence/absence analyses assumed that sequencing depth was roughly uniform across donors, and that assumption may not be true. In a later analysis, most CMV-associated TCR beta chains were found to appear HLA-restricted, with HLA associations seemingly driven largely by CMV exposure. An earlier analysis of 587 of the donors showed that most TCR beta V segments appeared in productive rearrangements either about 90% or about 30% of the time, which broadly matched IMGT annotations.

The cohort consisted of fewer than 700 healthy bone marrow donors. Cohort members were all nominally healthy when sampled, although unrecorded immune exposures were likely present. The donor tested CMV seropositive and was one of the 289 seropositive cohort members. A peripheral blood sample was collected from each donor, and TCR beta sequencing was performed on peripheral blood mononuclear cells. The Qiagen DNeasy Blood Extraction Kit was used to extract genomic DNA from the blood cell samples. At the junction V is shortened by 7 bases and J by 4 bases, with 17 bases in between. The CDR3 starts with the cysteine, ends with the phenylalanine, and has 14 residues. Only the CDR3 DNA is retained, 42 bases long and in frame from the first base. The germline V gene encodes CDR1 MNHEY and CDR2 SVGAGI. The library was prepared using the immunoSEQ multiplex PCR assay. For the multiplex PCR, a mixture combining 60 forward primers for TCR Vbeta segments and 13 reverse primers for TCR Jbeta segments was used. A multiplex PCR assay on genomic DNA amplified the CDR3 region of rearranged TCR beta genes. The amplified TCR beta libraries were sequenced on the Illumina HiSeq System as 87-base-pair reads. Per the source publication's procedure: Across the 700 or so repertoires, a later analysis counted 75 million to 90 million unique TCR beta chains, around 11 million of which were shared by at least two donors. Raw reads were error-corrected and collapsed into unique sequences with a nearest-neighbor algorithm that merged closely related sequences to remove PCR and sequencing errors. V, D and J gene segments were assigned by aligning CDR3 sequences to IMGT reference sequences. For a sequence to be retained, a match of at least six nucleotides to both a V gene segment and a J gene segment was required. Rearrangements were classified as productive when the CDR3 lacked stop codons and remained in frame with V and J, and all other rearrangements were classified as non-productive. CDR3 was defined according to IMGT convention as the region running from the second conserved V-encoded cysteine to the conserved J-encoded phenylalanine. The earlier analysis of a few hundred of the donors excluded any sequence lacking an unambiguous match to a single V gene segment. In an earlier analysis of 587 of the donors, a V segment was called functional when productive rearrangements were above 56.7%, and segregating when the standard deviation between donors exceeded 5%. A statistical classification framework was developed to diagnose cytomegalovirus status using the catalog of TCR beta chain sequences. A later analysis assigned V and J genes by comparing TCR nucleotide sequences with IMGT/GENE-DB human TR gene sequences. In a later analysis, CDR3 sequences and most-parsimonious VDJ recombination scenarios were assigned using the TCRdist pipeline. In a later analysis, each TCR beta chain was defined by its CDR3 amino acid sequence together with its V-gene family, and reads lacking a unique V-gene family were excluded. In a later analysis, 450 to 600 highly shared, low-generation-probability nucleotide sequences were removed to address suspected cross-contamination and a sequencing artifact. For each public chain, a later analysis derived a clonal expansion index from normalized ranks of inferred template counts within each repertoire. In a later analysis, generation probabilities were computed using a VDJ recombination model fitted to out-of-frame rearrangements, and the results were checked against IGoR. Hypergeometric tests were used in a later analysis to score TCR-TCR, TCR-HLA and TCR-CMV co-occurrence, with a repertoire-size bias correction applied to the TCR pairs. In a later analysis, false discovery rates were estimated by permuting HLA or CMV assignments 20 times. In a later analysis, co-occurring TCRs were grouped using DBSCAN, and TCRdist sequence similarity was added for clustering within HLA-allele-positive subsets. Repertoires with fewer than 30,000 or more than 120,000 public chains were left out of co-occurrence clustering, as were four to six repertoires with anomalous nucleotide sharing. This immuneACCESS table, as held by TCRdb, lists in-frame sequences with V and J called but not all clones. Of the missing ones, under half trace to an unresolved V gene in checked studies; the others have no known cause. V, J and clone size are those of that table, while D and trimming were read from the DNA. The sample table lists roughly 150,000 clones, around 65% of them with a count of one. The top ten hold roughly 3.1% of the sample.

The sample taken for sequencing was PBMCs. The origin of this receptor is a woman aged 25 to 45 in good health and CMV-seropositive. The rearrangement joined TRBV6-5 to TRBJ2-7; D gene: possibly TRBD1, on 6 matching bases. The DNA reads as follows: TGTGCCAGCACTCTAGGCAGGGGCGGTTACGAGCAGTACTTC. It codes for CASTLGRGGYEQYF.